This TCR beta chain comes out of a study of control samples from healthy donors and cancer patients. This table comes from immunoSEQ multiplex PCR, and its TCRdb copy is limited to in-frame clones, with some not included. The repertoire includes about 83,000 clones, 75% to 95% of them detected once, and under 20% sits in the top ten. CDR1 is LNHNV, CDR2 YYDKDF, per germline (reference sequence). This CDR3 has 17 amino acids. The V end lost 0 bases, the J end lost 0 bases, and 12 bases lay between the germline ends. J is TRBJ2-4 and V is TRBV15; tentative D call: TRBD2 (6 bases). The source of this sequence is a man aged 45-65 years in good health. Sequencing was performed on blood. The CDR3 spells CATSRDPGRGAKNIQYF. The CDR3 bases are TGTGCCACCAGCAGAGATCCAGGGCGGGGAGCCAAAAACATTCAGTACTTC.